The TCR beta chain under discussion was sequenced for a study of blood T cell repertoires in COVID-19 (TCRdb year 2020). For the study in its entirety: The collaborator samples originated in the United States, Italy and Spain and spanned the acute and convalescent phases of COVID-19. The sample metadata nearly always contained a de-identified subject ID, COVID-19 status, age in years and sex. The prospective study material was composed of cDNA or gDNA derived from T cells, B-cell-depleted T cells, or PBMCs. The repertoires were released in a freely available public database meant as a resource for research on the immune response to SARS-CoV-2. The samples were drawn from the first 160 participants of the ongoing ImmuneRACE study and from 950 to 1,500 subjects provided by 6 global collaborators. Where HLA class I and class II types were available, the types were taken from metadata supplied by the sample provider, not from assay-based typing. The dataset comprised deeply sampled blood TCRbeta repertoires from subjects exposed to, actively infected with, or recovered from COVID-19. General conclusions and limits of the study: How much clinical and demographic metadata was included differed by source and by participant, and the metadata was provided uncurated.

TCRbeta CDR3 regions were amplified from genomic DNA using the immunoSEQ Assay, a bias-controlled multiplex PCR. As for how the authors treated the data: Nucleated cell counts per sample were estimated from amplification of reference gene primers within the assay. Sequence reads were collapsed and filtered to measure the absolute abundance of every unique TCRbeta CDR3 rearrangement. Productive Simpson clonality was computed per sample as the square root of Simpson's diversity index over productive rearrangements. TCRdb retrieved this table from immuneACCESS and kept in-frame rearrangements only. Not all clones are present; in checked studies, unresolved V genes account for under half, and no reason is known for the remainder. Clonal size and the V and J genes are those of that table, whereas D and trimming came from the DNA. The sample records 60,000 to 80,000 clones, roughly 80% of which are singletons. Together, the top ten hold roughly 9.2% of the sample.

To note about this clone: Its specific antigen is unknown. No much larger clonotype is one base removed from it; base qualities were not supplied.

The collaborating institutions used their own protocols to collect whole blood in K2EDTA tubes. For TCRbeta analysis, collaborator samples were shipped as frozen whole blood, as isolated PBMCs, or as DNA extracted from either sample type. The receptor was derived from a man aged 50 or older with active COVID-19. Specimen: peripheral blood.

The bases read TGTGCCAGCAGTTACCGGGAAACTCGAATTGAGCAGTTCTTC. Translated, this gives CASSYRETRIEQFF. Recombination linked TRBV6-5 to TRBJ2-1; TRBD2 might be the D gene, on 5 matching bases. V is pared back by 2 bases and J by 9 bases, with 14 bases lying between the germline termini. The CDR3 measures 14 amino acids from cysteine to phenylalanine. Left in the record is the CDR3 DNA by itself, 42 bases read in frame from the first base. The germline V gene specifies MNHEY as CDR1 and SVGAGI as CDR2.